The 18 T cell receptor beta chains in this list originate from one sample, sequenced in a study of blood T cell repertoires in COVID-19. Measured with immunoSEQ multiplex PCR; TCRdb has only the in-frame clones, and not every one. The sample records approximately 190,000 clones, 70% to 85% being singletons. The specimen sequenced was peripheral blood. These TCRs come from a human donor with acute or convalescent COVID-19. The donor label of this sample is uncertain.

The chain carries TRBV6-5 and TRBJ1-3; possible D gene TRBD1, 5 bases. From germline, CDR1 is MNHEY and CDR2 SVGAGI. CDR3 length: 15 amino acids. V was clipped by 4 bases and J by 0 bases, with 10 bases between them. The CDR3 reads CASSSGGYSGNTIYF. CDR3 in DNA: TGTGCCAGCAGTTCGGGGGGATACTCTGGAAACACCATATATTTT.

Written as DNA, the CDR3 is TGTGCCCGCAGGACTAGCGGGACGTCGAACACCGGGGAGCTGTTTTTT. Translating gives CARRTSGTSNTGELFF. The J gene is TRBJ2-2, the V gene TRBV30; TRBD2 aligns across 12 bases. CDR3 length: 16 amino acids. Germline V gives CDR1 GTSNPN, CDR2 SVGIG (reference sequence). V lost 8 bases, J lost 0 bases, and 7 bases stayed unmatched.

This clone was found a few times. The chain employs TRBV6-1 and TRBJ1-5; no definite D call. This CDR3 has 18 amino acids. V was shortened by 1 base and J by 3 bases, with 19 bases between the two germline ends. CDR1 MNHNS and CDR2 SASEGT come from the germline V gene. Here the CDR3 reads CASSEVPDPPYTNQPQHF. CDR3 DNA: TGTGCCAGCAGTGAAGTGCCAGATCCCCCGTATACCAATCAGCCCCAGCATTTT.

V and J are TRBV2 and TRBJ2-1, with a tentative D call TRBD1 (6 bases). Germline CDR1 reads SNHLY; CDR2 reads FYNNEI. This CDR3 contains 12 residues. V was shortened by 7 bases and J by 8 bases, with 12 bases between the two germline ends. The CDR3 is CASKQGFHEQFF. The CDR3 coding sequence is TGTGCCAGCAAACAGGGATTCCATGAGCAGTTCTTC.

The chain recombines TRBV7-9 with TRBJ1-2; D gene ambiguous. Germline V gene lookup returns CDR1 SEHNR and CDR2 FQNEAQ (reference sequence). V was pared by 7 bases and J by 5 bases, with 17 bases between. The CDR3 length is 14 residues. The CDR3 region has the DNA TGTGCCAGCAAAAGAGGCCAGATCGATTATGGCTACACCTTC. As protein: CASKRGQIDYGYTF.

V and J are TRBV9 and TRBJ2-7, with 12 bases matching TRBD2. With V trimmed by 4 bases and J by 5 bases, 7 bases remained unmatched. This CDR3 has 15 residues. CDR1 and CDR2 (germline): SGDLS, YYNGEE. The CDR3 DNA follows: TGTGCCAGCAGCTTTACTAGCGGGAGGTCCCACGAGCAGTACTTC. It specifies CASSFTSGRSHEQYF.

J is TRBJ1-2 and V is TRBV6-5; TRBD1 aligns across 10 bases. J was trimmed by 4 bases and V by 6 bases; bases with no gene match: 8. The CDR3 loop spans 15 amino acids. Germline assignment: CDR1 MNHEY and CDR2 SVGAGI. CDR3 bases: TGTGCCAGCAGCCCAAGGACAGGGGGTCCCTATGGCTACACCTTC. Its protein product is CASSPRTGGPYGYTF.

The V gene is TRBV7-8, the J gene TRBJ2-2, with D unclear. Between the trimmed V and J ends, which lost 5 bases and 0 bases, there was a span of 7 bases. The CDR3 is 14 residues long. CDR1 SGHVS and CDR2 FQNEAQ come from the germline V gene. CDR3 bases: TGTGCCAGCAGCCTGCCGGCGAACACCGGGGAGCTGTTTTTT. It encodes CASSLPANTGELFF.

This chain connects TRBV18 to TRBJ2-3, with D perhaps TRBD2 (6 bases). The CDR3 has 14 residues. V lost 6 bases and J lost 1, with 11 bases in between. Germline assignment: CDR1 KGHSH and CDR2 LQKENI. Here the CDR3 reads CASSEGMGTDTQYF. The CDR3 region has the DNA TGTGCCAGCTCGGAGGGGATGGGCACAGATACGCAGTATTTT.

This sequence joins TRBV19 and TRBJ2-7, with 9 bases that match TRBD1. Trimming took 7 bases from V and 1 from J; bases not matched to a gene: 2. The CDR3 contains 13 residues. From germline, CDR1 is LNHDA and CDR2 SQIVND (reference sequence). CDR3 region: CASMGQGSYEQYF. The CDR3 DNA is TGTGCCAGTATGGGACAGGGATCCTACGAGCAGTACTTC.

The genes are TRBV5-1 and TRBJ2-7; the match to TRBD2 covers 8 bases. Germline lookup yields CDR1 SGHRS and CDR2 YFSETQ. The CDR3 consists of 14 residues. The V gene end was trimmed by 2 bases and the J gene end by 6 bases; junction bases not matched to a gene: 7. CDR3 amino acids: CASSFQGTSSEQYF. CDR3 bases: TGCGCCAGCAGCTTTCAAGGGACTAGTTCCGAGCAGTACTTC.

The chain uses TRBV7-3 and TRBJ2-1; D is undetermined. The CDR3 has 12 amino acids. V lost 0 bases and J lost 7, with 4 bases in between. CDR1 SGHTA and CDR2 FQGTGA come from the germline V gene. The CDR3 DNA is TGTGCCAGCAGCTTAACACAGAATGAGCAGTTCTTC. Translated, it gives CASSLTQNEQFF. Supplemented by reference TRBV7-3 and TRBJ2-1, the full variable domain reads GAGVSQTPSNKVTEKGKYVELRCDPISGHTALYWYRQSLGQGPEFLIYFQGTGAADDSGLPNDRFFAVRPEGSVSTLKIQRTERGDSAVYLCASSLTQNEQFFGPGTRLTVL.

V and J are TRBV3-1 (or the pseudogene TRBV3-2) and TRBJ2-1; TRBD2 matches 13 bases. The J segment lost 8 bases and the V segment lost 8 bases, leaving 6 bases of the junction unmatched. This CDR3 has 14 residues. Germline-derived CDR1 and CDR2 are LGHDT and YNNKEL (reference sequence). The CDR3 spells CASGTSGAGDEQFF. The CDR3 DNA reads as TGTGCCAGCGGGACTAGCGGGGCTGGGGATGAGCAGTTCTTC.

This chain links TRBV5-6 with TRBJ1-4; D gene unclear. This CDR3 contains 14 residues. The germline CDR1 and CDR2 sequences are SGHDT and YYEEEE. V was trimmed by 4 bases and J by 8 bases, leaving 15 bases between them. The CDR3 sequence is CASSPGQVGEKLFF. The DNA of the CDR3 is TGTGCCAGCAGCCCTGGCCAGGTAGGAGAAAAACTGTTTTTT.

The chain has TRBV7-2 and TRBJ1-2, with D hard to call. Germline CDR1 is SGHTA and CDR2 is FQGNSA. This CDR3 comprises 15 residues. Trimming stripped 1 base from V and 5 bases from J, with 14 bases between. The CDR3, as DNA: TGTGCCAGCAGCTTAGGCCGGGGAAAAGGGTATGGCTACACCTTC. Translated: CASSLGRGKGYGYTF.

This chain links TRBV18 with TRBJ2-1, with TRBD2 identical over 7 bases. There are 16 residues in the CDR3. V was clipped by 6 bases and J by 3 bases; unmatched bases: 11. The germline gives CDR1 KGHSH, CDR2 LQKENI. This chain's CDR3 is CASSYASGSSYNEQFF. Here the CDR3 DNA reads TGTGCCAGCTCGTATGCTAGCGGATCGAGCTACAATGAGCAGTTCTTC.

The rearrangement links TRBV10-1 to TRBJ2-2; 12 positions match TRBD2. There are 19 residues in the CDR3. Trimming at V came to 4 bases and at J to 4 bases, leaving 13 bases not matched to a gene. The germline V gene encodes CDR1 WNHNN and CDR2 SYGVQD (reference sequence). As DNA, the CDR3 is TGCGCCAGCAGTGGGGGACTAGCGGGTTTCTCTGGTGGCACCGGGGAGCTGTTTTTT. This translates into CASSGGLAGFSGGTGELFF.

This chain uses TRBV5-6 with TRBJ2-4; 10 bases fit TRBD2. V shed 4 bases, J shed 3 bases, and the junction held 13 bases outside the gene matches. The CDR3 runs to 18 residues. Germline V lookup: CDR1 SGHDT, CDR2 YYEEEE. The CDR3 sequence is CASSPRSGRALGKNIQYF. In DNA, the CDR3 is TGTGCCAGCAGCCCCAGGAGCGGGAGGGCCCTGGGCAAAAACATTCAGTACTTC. The full variable domain, completed using reference TRBV5-6 and TRBJ2-4, is DAGVTQSPTHLIKTRGQQVTLRCSPKSGHDTVSWYQQALGQGPQFIFQYYEEEERQRGNFPDRFSGHQFPNYSSELNVNALLLGDSALYLCASSPRSGRALGKNIQYFGAGTRLSVL.